This T cell receptor beta chain appears in the sequencing data of a study of blood T cell repertoires in COVID-19. Study in general: From the United States, Italy and Spain came samples of acute and convalescent COVID-19.

The CDR3 is 18 amino acids. Study processing details: Amplification of reference gene primers was used by the study to estimate nucleated cell counts. Clones were read by immunoSEQ multiplex PCR, and TCRdb kept only the in-frame ones, dropping some. V and J calls and clone size come straight from that table; D and trimming were deduced from the DNA. The table records about 420,000 clones, about 90% of them present only once. The TCR originated in a man younger than 35 with COVID-19, enrolled during active disease. The chain carries TRBV12-2 and TRBJ2-5; the D call TRBD2 from the table was never checked on the DNA. TRBV12-2 is deemed a pseudogene. The sequenced material came from peripheral blood. DNA for the CDR3: TGTGCAAGTCGCTTAGCGGCGTTAGCGGGGAGTCACCAAGAGACCCAGTACTTC. Translating it yields CASRLAALAGSHQETQYF.